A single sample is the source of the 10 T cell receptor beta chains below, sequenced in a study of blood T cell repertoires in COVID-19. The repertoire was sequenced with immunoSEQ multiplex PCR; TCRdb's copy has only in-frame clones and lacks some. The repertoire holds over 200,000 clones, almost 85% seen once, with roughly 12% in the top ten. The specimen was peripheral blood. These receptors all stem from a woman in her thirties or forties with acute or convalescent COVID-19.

The CDR3 DNA sequence: TGTGCCAGCAGTTCAAGGACAGGGGGTTATAATTCACCCCTCCACTTT. Translated: CASSSRTGGYNSPLHF. This chain connects TRBV6-5 to TRBJ1-6, with TRBD1 identical over 10 bases. CDR1 is MNHEY and CDR2 is SVGAGI in the germline V gene. V gave up 4 bases and J gave up 4 bases; unmatched junction bases: 4. The CDR3 extends over 16 amino acids.

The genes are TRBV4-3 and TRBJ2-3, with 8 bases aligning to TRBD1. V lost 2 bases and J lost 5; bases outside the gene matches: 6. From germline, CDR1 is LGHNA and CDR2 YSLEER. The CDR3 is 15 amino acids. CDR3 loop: CASSQRDRTGDTQYF. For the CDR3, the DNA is TGCGCCAGCAGCCAAAGGGACAGGACTGGAGATACGCAGTATTTT.

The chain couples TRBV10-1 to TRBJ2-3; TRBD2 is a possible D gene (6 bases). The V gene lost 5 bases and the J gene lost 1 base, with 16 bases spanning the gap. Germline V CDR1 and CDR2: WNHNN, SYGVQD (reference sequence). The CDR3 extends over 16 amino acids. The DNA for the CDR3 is TGCGCCAGCAGTTTGGGTGGCGGGGCCGGCACAGATACGCAGTATTTT. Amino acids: CASSLGGGAGTDTQYF.

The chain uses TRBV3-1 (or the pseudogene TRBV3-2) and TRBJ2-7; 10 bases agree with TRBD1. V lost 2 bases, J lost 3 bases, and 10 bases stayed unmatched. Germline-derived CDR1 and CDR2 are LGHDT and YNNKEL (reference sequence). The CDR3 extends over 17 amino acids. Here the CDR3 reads CASSQFPGGQGLYEQYF. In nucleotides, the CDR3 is TGTGCCAGCAGCCAATTTCCCGGGGGACAGGGGCTCTACGAGCAGTACTTC.

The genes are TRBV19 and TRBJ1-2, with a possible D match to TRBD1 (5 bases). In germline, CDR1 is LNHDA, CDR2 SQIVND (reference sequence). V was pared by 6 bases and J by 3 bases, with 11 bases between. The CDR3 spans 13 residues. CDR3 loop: CASSPTAYYGYTF. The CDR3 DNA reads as TGTGCCAGTAGCCCGACAGCTTACTATGGCTACACCTTC.

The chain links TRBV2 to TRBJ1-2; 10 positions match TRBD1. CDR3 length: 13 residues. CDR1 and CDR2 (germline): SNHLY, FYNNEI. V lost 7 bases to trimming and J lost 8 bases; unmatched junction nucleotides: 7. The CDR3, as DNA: TGTGCCAGCACTACCGACAGGGGGCAAGGCTACACCTTC. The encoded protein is CASTTDRGQGYTF.

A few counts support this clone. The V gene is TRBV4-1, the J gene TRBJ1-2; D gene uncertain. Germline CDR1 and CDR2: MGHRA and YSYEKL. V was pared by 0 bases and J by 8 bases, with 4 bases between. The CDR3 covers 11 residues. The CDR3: CASSQDEGYTF. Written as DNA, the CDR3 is TGCGCCAGCAGCCAAGACGAGGGCTACACCTTC.

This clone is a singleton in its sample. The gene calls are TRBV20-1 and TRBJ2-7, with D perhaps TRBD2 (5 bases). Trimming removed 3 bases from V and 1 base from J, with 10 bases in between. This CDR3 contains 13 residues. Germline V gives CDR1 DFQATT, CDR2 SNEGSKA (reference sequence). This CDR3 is CSASTGGSYEQYF. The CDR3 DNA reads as TGCAGTGCTAGTACTGGCGGGTCCTACGAGCAGTACTTC.

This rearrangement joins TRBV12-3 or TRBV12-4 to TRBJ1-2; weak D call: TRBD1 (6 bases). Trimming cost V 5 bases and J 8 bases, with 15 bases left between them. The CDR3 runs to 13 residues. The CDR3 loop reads CASSPRQGYGYTF. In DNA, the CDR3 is TGTGCCAGCAGTCCTCGGCAGGGGTACGGCTACACCTTC.

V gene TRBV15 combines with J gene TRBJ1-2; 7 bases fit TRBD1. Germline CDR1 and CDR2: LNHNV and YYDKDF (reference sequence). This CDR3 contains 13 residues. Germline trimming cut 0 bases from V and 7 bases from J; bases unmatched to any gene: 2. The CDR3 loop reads CATSREAGGGYTF. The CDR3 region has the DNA TGTGCCACCAGCAGAGAGGCAGGGGGTGGCTACACCTTC.